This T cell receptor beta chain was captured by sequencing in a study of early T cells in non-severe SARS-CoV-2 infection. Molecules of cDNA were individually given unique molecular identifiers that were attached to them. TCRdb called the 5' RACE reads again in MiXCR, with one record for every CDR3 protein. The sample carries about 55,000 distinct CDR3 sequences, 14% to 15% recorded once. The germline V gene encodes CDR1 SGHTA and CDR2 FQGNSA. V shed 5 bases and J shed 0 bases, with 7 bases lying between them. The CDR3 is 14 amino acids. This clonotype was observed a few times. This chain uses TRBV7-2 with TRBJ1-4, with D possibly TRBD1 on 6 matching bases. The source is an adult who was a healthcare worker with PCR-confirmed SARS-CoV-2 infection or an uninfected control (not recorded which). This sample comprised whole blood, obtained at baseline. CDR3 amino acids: CASSRTATNEKLFF. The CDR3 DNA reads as TGTGCCAGCAGCCGGACAGCAACTAATGAAAAACTGTTTTTT.